The text below deals with one T cell receptor (beta chain). The antigen is unknown. The TCR library protocol attached unique molecular identifiers to the individual cDNA molecules. TCRdb re-called the 5' RACE reads through MiXCR, storing one row per CDR3 protein. The table records around 40,000 distinct CDR3 sequences, approximately 11% of them present only once. The data derive from a study of early T cells in non-severe SARS-CoV-2 infection. Study-level information: Sequencing was performed on bulk RNA from unsorted whole blood, leaving chains unpaired.

The CDR3 runs 15 residues. From germline, CDR1 is GTSNPN and CDR2 SVGIG (reference sequence). V dropped 2 bases and J dropped 3; count of bases not matched to a gene: 10. Findings and limits, study-wide: A preference for anti-spike CD8 responses marked VDJdb matching, which missed private and CD4 specificities.

The sample comprised whole blood. This chain connects TRBV30 to TRBJ2-7; TRBD1 matches at 7 bases. This TCR was recovered from an adult who was a healthcare worker with PCR-confirmed SARS-CoV-2 infection or an uninfected control (not recorded which). The CDR3 reads CAWSRIDRANYEQYF. The CDR3 nucleotides read TGTGCCTGGAGTCGAATCGACAGGGCCAACTACGAGCAGTACTTC. Full variable domain (missing parts from reference TRBV30 and TRBJ2-7): SQTIHQWPATLVQPVGSPLSLECTVEGTSNPNLYWYRQAAGRGLQLLFYSVGIGQISSEVPQNLSASRPQDRQFILSSKKLLLSDSGFYLCAWSRIDRANYEQYFGPGTRLTVT.